Sequencing of this T cell receptor beta chain was carried out in a study of blood T cell repertoires in COVID-19. Study context: The samples span acute and convalescent COVID-19 from the United States, Italy and Spain. From T cells, B-cell-depleted T cells, or PBMCs came the material, which was cDNA or gDNA.

Authors' analysis steps: Estimated nucleated cell counts came from reference gene primer amplification. Generated by immunoSEQ multiplex PCR, the TCRdb table keeps only in-frame clones and is missing some. Clone size and V and J calls were adopted from that table, with D and trimming inferred from the DNA. The sample includes roughly 68,000 clones, 80% to 90% of them seen just once. In germline, CDR1 is SGHDT, CDR2 YYEEEE. The V end lost 4 bases, the J end lost 3 bases, and 15 bases lay between the germline ends. This CDR3 is 15 amino acids long. The sequencing input was peripheral blood. This rearrangement joins TRBV5-6 to TRBJ2-3; the D gene is possibly TRBD1 (6 bases). This clonotype was sampled from a human donor in a cohort sampled during active COVID-19. The chain's CDR3 is CASSQSGVGTDTQYF. The CDR3 nucleotides are TGTGCCAGCAGCCAATCAGGGGTTGGAACAGATACGCAGTATTTT.